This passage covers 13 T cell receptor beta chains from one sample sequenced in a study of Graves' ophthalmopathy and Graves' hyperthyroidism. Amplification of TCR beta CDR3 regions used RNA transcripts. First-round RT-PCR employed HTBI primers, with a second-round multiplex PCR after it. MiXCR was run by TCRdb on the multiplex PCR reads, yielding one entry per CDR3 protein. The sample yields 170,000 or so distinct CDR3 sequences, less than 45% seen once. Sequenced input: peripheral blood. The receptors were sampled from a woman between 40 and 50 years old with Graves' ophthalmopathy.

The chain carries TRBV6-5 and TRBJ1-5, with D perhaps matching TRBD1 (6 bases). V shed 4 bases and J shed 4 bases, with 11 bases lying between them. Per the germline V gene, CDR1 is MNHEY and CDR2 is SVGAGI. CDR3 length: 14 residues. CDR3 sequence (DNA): TGTGCCAGCAGTTCCTCCACAGGGAATCAGCCCCAGCATTTT. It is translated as CASSSSTGNQPQHF.

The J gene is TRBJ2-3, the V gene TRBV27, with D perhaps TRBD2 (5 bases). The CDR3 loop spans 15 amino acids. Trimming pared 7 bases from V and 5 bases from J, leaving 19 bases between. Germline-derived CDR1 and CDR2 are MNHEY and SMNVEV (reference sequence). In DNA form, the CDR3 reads TGTGCCAGCACCTCCCGCCCCAGCGGTGGAGATACGCAGTATTTT. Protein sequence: CASTSRPSGGDTQYF.

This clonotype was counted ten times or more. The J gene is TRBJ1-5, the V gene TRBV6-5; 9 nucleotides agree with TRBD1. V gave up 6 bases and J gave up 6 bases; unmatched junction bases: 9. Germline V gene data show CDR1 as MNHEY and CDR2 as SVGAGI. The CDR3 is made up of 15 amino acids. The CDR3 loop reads CASRILQGAGQPQHF. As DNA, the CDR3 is TGTGCCAGCAGGATTTTACAGGGGGCGGGTCAGCCCCAGCATTTT.

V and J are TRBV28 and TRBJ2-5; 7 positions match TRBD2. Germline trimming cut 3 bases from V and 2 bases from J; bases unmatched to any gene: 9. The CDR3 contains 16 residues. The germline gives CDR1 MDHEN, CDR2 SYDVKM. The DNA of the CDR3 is TGTGCCAGCAGTTTTTTTGCGGGAGAGGGACAAGAGACCCAGTACTTC. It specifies CASSFFAGEGQETQYF.

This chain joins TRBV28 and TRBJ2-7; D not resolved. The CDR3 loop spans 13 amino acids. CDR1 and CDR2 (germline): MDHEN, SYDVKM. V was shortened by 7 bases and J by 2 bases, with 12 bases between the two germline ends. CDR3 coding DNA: TGTGCCAGCACCCTCGGTTTAGCCTACGAGCAGTACTTC. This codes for CASTLGLAYEQYF.

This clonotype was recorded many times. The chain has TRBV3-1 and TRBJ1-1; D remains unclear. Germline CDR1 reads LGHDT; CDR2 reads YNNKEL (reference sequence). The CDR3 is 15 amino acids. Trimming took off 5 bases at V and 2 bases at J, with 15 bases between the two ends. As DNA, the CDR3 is TGTGCCAGCAGCAAGGCCTGGGGTGGAAACACTGAAGCTTTCTTT. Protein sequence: CASSKAWGGNTEAFF.

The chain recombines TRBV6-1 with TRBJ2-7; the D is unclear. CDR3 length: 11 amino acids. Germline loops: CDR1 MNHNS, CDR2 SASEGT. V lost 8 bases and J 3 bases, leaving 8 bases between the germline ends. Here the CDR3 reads CASWLDYEQYF. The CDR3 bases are TGTGCCAGCTGGTTGGACTACGAGCAGTACTTC.

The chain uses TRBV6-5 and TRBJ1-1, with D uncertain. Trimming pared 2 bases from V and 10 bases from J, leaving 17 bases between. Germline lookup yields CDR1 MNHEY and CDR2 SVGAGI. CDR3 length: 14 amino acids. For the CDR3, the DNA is TGTGCCAGCAGTTACGCATCAGCTTCCAAGGGAGCTTTCTTT. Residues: CASSYASASKGAFF.

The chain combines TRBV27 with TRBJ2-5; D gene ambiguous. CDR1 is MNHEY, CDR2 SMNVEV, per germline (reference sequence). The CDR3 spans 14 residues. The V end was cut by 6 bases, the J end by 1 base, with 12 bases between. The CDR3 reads CASSPFSPQETQYF. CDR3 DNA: TGTGCCAGCAGCCCCTTCTCCCCCCAAGAGACCCAGTACTTC.

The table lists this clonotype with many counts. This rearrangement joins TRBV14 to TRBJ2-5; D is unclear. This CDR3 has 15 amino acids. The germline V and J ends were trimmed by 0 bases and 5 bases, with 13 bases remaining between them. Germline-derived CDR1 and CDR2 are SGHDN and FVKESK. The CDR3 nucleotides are TGTGCCAGCAGCCAAGAGACCTACCAGTGGGAGACCCAGTACTTC. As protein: CASSQETYQWETQYF.

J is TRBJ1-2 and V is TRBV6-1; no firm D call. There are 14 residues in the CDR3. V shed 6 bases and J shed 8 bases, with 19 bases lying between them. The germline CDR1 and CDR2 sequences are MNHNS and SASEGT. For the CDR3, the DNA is TGTGCCAGCAGCGAATTTCGGCAGACCAAGGGCTACACCTTC. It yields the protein CASSEFRQTKGYTF.

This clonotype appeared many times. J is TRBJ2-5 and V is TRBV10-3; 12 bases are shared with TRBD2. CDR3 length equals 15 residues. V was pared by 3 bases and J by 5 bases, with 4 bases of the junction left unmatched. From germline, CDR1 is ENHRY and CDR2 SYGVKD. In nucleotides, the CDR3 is TGTGCCATCAGTGACTCGACTAGCGGGAGTGAGACCCAGTACTTC. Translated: CAISDSTSGSETQYF.

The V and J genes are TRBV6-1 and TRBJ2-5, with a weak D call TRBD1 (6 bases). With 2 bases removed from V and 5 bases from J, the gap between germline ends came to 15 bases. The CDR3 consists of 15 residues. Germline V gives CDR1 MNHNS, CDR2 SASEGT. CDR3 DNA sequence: TGTGCCAGCAGTGAAAGCAGGGGAGTCTGGGAGACCCAGTACTTC. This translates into CASSESRGVWETQYF.